This T cell receptor beta chain was documented in a study of Ad26.COV2.S vaccination and SARS-CoV-2 variants. At the level of the study: The vaccine Ad26.COV2.S was put into the muscle once, or twice with 56 days between. Findings of the study overall: Considerable breadth of spike-specific CD8+ and CD4+ T cell responses has reportedly been documented following vaccination.

Libraries were prepared by immunoSEQ multiplex PCR; TCRdb keeps only in-frame clonotypes and omits some of them. The sample yields 410,000 or so clones, approximately 92% seen once. This clone was seen a few times. Its antigen is currently unknown. Trimming took 0 bases from V and 8 from J, leaving 11 bases between them. This CDR3 is 15 amino acids long. CDR1 and CDR2 (germline): LGHNA, YSLEER. The treatment: approximately 18 received Ad26.COV2.S at low or high dose, single or two shots; about 5 received placebo; per-sample allocation not given. Sampling took place 63 days after the first vaccine or placebo injection. What was given as vaccine was an Ad26 vector encoding Wuhan-strain SARS-CoV-2 spike.

V usage is TRBV4-3 and J usage is TRBJ1-6; D gene ambiguous. The source of this sequence is a person aged 18-65 years who received the Ad26.COV2.S COVID-19 vaccine or a placebo. Sequencing was performed on peripheral blood, taken in a trial of Ad26.COV2.S vaccine versus placebo. Here the CDR3 DNA reads TGCGCCAGCAGCCAAGATCCCAGGTGGCATTCACCCCTCCACTTT. Translating it yields CASSQDPRWHSPLHF.